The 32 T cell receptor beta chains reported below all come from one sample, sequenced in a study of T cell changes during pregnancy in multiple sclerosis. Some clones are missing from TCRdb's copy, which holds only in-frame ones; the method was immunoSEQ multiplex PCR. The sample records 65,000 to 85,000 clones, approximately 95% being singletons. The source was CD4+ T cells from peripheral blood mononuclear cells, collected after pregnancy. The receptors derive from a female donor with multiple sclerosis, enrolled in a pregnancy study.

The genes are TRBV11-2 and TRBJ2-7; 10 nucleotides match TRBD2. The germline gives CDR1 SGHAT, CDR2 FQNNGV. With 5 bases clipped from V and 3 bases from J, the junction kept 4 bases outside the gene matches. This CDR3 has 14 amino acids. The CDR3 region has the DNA TGTGCCAGCAGCCCCGGACTAGCGGTCTACGAGCAGTACTTC. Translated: CASSPGLAVYEQYF.

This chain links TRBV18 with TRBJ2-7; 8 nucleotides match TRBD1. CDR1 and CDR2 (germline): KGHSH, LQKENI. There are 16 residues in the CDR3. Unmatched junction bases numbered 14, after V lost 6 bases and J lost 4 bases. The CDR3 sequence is CASSTGGVTSPYEQYF. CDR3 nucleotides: TGTGCCAGCTCCACAGGGGGTGTCACTTCTCCTTACGAGCAGTACTTC.

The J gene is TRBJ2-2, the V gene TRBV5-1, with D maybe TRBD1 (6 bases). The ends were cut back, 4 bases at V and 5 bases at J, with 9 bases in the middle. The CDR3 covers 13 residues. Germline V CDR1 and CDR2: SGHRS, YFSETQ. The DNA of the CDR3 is TGCGCCAGCAGCACACAGGGAACCGGGGAGCTGTTTTTT. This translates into CASSTQGTGELFF.

CDR3 sequence: CASSHMGLADYNEQFF. Here the CDR3 DNA reads TGCGCCAGCAGCCACATGGGACTAGCGGACTACAATGAGCAGTTCTTC. The chain employs TRBV4-1 and TRBJ2-1, with 11 bases lining up with TRBD2. The CDR3 runs 16 residues. Germline V CDR1 and CDR2: MGHRA, YSYEKL. The junction had 4 bases not matched to a gene; V was cut back by 3 bases and J by 3 bases.

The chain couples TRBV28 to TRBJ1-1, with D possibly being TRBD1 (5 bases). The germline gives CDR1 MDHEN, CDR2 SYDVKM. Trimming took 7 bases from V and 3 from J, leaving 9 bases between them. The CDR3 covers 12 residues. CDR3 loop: CASKSGHTEAFF. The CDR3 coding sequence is TGTGCCAGCAAGTCAGGGCACACTGAAGCTTTCTTT.

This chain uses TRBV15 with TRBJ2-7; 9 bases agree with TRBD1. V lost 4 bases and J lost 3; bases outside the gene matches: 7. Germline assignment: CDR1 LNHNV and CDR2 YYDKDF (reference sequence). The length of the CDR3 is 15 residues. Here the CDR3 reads CATSIGQGLNYEQYF. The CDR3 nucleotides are TGTGCCACCAGCATTGGACAGGGGTTAAACTACGAGCAGTACTTC.

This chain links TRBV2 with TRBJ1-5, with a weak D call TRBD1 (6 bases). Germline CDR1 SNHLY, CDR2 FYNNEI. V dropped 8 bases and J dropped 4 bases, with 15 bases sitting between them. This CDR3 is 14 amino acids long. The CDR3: CASCRDTLNQPQHF. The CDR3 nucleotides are TGTGCCAGCTGTCGGGACACCCTTAATCAGCCCCAGCATTTT.

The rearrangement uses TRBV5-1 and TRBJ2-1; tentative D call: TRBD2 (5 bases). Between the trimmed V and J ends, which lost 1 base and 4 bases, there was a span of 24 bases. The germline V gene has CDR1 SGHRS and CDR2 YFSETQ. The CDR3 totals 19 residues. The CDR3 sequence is CASSLTRVGAIRPYNEQFF. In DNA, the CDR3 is TGCGCCAGCAGCTTGACGCGGGTTGGCGCCATACGACCTTACAATGAGCAGTTCTTC. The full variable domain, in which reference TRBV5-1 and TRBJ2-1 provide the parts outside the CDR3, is KAGVTQTPRYLIKTRGQQVTLSCSPISGHRSVSWYQQTPGQGLQFLFEYFSETQRNKGNFPGRFSGRQFSNSRSEMNVSTLELGDSALYLCASSLTRVGAIRPYNEQFFGPGTRLTVL.

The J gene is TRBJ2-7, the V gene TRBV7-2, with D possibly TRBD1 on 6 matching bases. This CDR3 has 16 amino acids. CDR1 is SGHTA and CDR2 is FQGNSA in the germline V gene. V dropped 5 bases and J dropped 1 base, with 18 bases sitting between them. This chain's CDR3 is CASSPTVWGPSYEQYF. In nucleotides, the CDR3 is TGTGCCAGCAGCCCAACCGTGTGGGGGCCGTCCTACGAGCAGTACTTC.

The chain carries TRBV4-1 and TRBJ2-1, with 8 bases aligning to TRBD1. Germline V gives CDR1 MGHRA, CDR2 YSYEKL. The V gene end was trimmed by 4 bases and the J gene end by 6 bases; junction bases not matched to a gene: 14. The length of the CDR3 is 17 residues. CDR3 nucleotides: TGCGCCAGCAGCCCGGACAGGGAAGCATCCATTGTCAATGAGCAGTTCTTC. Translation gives CASSPDREASIVNEQFF.

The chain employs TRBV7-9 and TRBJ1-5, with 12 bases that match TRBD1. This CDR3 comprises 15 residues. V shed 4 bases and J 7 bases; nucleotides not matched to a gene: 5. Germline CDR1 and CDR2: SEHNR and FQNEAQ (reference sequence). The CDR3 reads CASSSGTGGWQPQHF. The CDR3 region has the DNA TGTGCCAGCAGCTCGGGGACAGGGGGCTGGCAGCCCCAGCATTTT.

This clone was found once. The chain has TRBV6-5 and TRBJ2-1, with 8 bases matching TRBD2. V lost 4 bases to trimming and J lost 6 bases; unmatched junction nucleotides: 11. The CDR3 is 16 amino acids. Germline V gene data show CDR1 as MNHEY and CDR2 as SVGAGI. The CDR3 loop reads CASSSFSGIGRNEQFF. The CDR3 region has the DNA TGTGCCAGCAGTTCCTTTAGCGGGATAGGTCGCAATGAGCAGTTCTTC.

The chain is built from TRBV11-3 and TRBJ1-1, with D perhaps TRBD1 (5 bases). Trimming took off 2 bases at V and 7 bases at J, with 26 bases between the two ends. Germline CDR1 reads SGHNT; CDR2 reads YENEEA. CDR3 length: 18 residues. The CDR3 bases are TGTGCCAGCAGCTTACATTTTCGTGGTGGGCGGGGCGTAGATGAAGCTTTCTTT. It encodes CASSLHFRGGRGVDEAFF.

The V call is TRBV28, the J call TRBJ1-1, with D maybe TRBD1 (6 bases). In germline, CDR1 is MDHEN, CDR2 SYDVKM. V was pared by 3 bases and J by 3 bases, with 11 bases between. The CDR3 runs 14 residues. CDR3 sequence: CASSLGDTHTEAFF. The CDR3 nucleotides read TGTGCCAGCAGTTTGGGGGACACCCACACTGAAGCTTTCTTT.

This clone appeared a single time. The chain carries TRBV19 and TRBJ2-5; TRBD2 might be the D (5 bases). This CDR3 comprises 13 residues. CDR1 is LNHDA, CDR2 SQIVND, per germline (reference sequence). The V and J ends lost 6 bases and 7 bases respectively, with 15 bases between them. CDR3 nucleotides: TGTGCCAGTAGCCCCGGGGTTTTTGGGACCCAGTACTTC. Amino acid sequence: CASSPGVFGTQYF. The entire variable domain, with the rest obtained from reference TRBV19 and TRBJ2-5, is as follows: DGGITQSPKYLFRKEGQNVTLSCEQNLNHDAMYWYRQDPGQGLRLIYYSQIVNDFQKGDIAEGYSVSREKKESFPLTVTSAQKNPTAFYLCASSPGVFGTQYFGPGTRLLVL.

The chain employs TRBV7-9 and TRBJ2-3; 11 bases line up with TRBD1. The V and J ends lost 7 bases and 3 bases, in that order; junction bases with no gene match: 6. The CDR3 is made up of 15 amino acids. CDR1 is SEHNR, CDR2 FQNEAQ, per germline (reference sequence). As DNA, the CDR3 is TGTGCCAGCACCGGGACAGGGGGGTGGACAGATACGCAGTATTTT. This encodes CASTGTGGWTDTQYF. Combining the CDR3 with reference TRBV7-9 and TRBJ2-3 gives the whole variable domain DTGVSQNPRHKITKRGQNVTFRCDPISEHNRLYWYRQTLGQGPEFLTYFQNEAQLEKSRLLSDRFSAERPKGSFSTLEIQRTEQGDSAMYLCASTGTGGWTDTQYFGPGTRLTVL.

The CDR3 DNA sequence: TGTGCCAGCAGTCGGTCGCGGGAGATCGGGTACTTC. It yields the protein CASSRSREIGYF. The chain carries TRBV7-9 and TRBJ2-7, with 7 positions matching TRBD2. The CDR3 contains 12 residues. Germline CDR1 SEHNR, CDR2 FQNEAQ (reference sequence). The J segment lost 12 bases and the V segment lost 6 bases, leaving 11 bases of the junction unmatched.

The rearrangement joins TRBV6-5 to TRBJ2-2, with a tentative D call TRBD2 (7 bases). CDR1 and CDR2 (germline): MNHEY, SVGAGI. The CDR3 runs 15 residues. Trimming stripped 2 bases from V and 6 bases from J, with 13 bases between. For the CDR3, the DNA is TGTGCCAGCAGTTACAGTAGGGGGGGACCCGGGGAGCTGTTTTTT. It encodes CASSYSRGGPGELFF.

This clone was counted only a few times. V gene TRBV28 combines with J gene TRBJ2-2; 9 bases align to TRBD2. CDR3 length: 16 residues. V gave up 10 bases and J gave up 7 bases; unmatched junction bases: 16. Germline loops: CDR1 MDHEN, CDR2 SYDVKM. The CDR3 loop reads CATLLAAGGPGGELFF. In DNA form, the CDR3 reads TGTGCCACCCTCCTAGCGGCGGGAGGGCCGGGCGGGGAGCTGTTTTTT. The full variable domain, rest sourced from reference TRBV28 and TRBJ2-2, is DVKVTQSSRYLVKRTGEKVFLECVQDMDHENMFWYRQDPGLGLRLIYFSYDVKMKEKGDIPEGYSVSREKKERFSLILESASTNQTSMYLCATLLAAGGPGGELFFGEGSRLTVL.

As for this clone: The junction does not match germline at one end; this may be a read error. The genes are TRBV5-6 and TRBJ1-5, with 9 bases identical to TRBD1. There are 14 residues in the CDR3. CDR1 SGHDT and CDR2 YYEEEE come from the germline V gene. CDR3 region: CASSNGDRDHPQHF. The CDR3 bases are TGTGCCAGCAGTAACGGGGACAGGGATCATCCCCAGCATTTT.

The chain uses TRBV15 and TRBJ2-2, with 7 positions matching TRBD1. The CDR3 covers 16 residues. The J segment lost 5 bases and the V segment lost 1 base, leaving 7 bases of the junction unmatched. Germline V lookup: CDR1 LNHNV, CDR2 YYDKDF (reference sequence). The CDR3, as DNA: TGTGCCACCAGCAGAGGCTCCGACAGGGAAACCGGGGAGCTGTTTTTT. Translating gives CATSRGSDRETGELFF.

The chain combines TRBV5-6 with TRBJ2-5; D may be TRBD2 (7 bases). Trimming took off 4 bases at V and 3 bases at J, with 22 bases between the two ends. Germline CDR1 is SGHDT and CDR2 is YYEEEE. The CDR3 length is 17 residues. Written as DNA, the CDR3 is TGTGCCAGCAGCCGGAGGCTTGGGGGGGGCCTTAAAGAGACCCAGTACTTC. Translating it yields CASSRRLGGGLKETQYF.

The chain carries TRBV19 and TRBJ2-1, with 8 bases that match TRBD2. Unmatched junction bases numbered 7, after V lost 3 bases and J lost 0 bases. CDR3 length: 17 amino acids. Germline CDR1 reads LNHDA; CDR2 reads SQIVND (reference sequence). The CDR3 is CASSMWLAGSSYNEQFF. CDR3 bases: TGTGCCAGTAGTATGTGGCTAGCGGGTAGCTCCTACAATGAGCAGTTCTTC.

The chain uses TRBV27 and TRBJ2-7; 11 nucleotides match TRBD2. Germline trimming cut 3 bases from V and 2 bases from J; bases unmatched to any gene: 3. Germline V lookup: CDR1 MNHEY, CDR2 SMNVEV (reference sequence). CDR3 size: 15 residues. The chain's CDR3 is CASSFGTSGAYEQYF. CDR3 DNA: TGTGCCAGCAGTTTCGGGACTAGCGGAGCCTACGAGCAGTACTTC.

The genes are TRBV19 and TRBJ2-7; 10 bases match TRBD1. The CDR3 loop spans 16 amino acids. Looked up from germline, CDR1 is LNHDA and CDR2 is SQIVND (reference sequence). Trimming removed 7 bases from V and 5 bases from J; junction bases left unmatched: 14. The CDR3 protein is CASTAVGTGVVHEQYF. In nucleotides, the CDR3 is TGTGCCAGTACCGCCGTCGGGACAGGGGTTGTTCACGAGCAGTACTTC.

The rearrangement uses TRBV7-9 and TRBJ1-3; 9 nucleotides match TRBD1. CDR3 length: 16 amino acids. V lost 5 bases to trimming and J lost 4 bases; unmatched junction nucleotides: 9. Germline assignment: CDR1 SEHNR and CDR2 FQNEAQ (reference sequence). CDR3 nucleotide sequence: TGTGCCAGCAGCCGTAAGGCCGGGACAGGGGGAAACACCATATATTTT. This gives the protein CASSRKAGTGGNTIYF.

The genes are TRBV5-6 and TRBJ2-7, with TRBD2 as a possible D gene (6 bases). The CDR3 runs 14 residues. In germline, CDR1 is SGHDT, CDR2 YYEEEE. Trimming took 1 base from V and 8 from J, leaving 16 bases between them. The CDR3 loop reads CASSLRGSSTKQYF. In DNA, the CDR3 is TGTGCCAGCAGCTTGCGGGGGTCAAGTACGAAGCAGTACTTC.

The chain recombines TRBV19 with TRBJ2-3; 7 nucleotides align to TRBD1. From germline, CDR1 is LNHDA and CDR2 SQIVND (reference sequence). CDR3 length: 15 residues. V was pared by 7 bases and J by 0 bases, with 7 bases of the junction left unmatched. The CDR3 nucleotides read TGTGCCAGTACCCCAGGGGGAATAAGCACAGATACGCAGTATTTT. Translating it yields CASTPGGISTDTQYF.

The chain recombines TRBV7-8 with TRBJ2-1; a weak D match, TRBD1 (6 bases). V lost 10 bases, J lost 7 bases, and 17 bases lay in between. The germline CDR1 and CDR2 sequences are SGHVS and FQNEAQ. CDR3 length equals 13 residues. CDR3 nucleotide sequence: TGTGCCACCGAGGGGGAGTCTTATAATGAGCAGTTCTTC. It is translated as CATEGESYNEQFF.

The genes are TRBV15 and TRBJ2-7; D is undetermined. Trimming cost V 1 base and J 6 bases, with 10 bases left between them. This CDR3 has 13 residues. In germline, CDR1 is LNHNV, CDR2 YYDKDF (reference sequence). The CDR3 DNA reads TGTGCCACCAGCAGAGGGCTTGGCATCGAGCAGTACTTC. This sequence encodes CATSRGLGIEQYF.

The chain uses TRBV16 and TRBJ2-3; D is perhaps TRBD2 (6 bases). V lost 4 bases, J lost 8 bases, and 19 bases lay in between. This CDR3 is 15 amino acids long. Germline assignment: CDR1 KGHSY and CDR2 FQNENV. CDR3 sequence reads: CASSLNFHGGSTQYF. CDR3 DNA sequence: TGTGCCAGCAGCCTAAATTTCCACGGAGGGTCTACGCAGTATTTT. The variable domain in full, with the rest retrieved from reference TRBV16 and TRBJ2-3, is GEEVAQTPKHLVRGEGQKAKLYCAPIKGHSYVFWYQQVLKNEFKFLISFQNENVFDETGMPKERFSAKCLPNSPCSLEIQATKLEDSAVYFCASSLNFHGGSTQYFGPGTRLTVL.

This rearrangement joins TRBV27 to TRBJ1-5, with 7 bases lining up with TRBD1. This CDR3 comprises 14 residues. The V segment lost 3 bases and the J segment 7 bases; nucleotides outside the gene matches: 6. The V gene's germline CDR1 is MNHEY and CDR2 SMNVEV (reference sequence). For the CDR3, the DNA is TGTGCCAGCAGTTTTATAGGACAGGACCAGCCCCAGCATTTT. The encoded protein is CASSFIGQDQPQHF.